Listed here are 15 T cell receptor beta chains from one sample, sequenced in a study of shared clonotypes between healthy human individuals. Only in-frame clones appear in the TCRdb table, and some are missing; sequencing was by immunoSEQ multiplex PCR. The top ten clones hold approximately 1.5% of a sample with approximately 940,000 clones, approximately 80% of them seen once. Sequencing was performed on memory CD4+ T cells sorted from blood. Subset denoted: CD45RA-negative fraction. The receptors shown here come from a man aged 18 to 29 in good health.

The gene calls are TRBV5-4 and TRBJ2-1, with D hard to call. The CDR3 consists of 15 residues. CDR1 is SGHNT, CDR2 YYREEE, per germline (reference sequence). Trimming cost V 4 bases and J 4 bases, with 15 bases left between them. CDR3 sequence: CASSIDPASYNEQFF. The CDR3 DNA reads TGTGCCAGCAGCATTGACCCAGCATCTTACAATGAGCAGTTCTTC.

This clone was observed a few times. The CDR3 spells CSVGENTEAFF. CDR3 sequence (DNA): TGCAGCGTTGGAGAGAACACTGAAGCTTTCTTT. V and J are TRBV29-1 and TRBJ1-1, with unresolved D. The germline CDR1 and CDR2 sequences are SQVTM and ANQGSEA. The CDR3 is 11 residues long. V was cut by 4 bases and J by 1 base, with 4 bases left in between.

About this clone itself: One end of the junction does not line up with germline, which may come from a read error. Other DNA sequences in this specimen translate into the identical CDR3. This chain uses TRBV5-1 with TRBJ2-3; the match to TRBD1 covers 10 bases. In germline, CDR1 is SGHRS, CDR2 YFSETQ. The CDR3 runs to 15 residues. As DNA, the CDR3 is TGCGCCAGCAGCCCCGGACAGGGGGTAACAGATACACAGTATTTT. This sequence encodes CASSPGQGVTDTQYF. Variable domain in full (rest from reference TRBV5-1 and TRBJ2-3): KAGVTQTPRYLIKTRGQQVTLSCSPISGHRSVSWYQQTPGQGLQFLFEYFSETQRNKGNFPGRFSGRQFSNSRSEMNVSTLELGDSALYLCASSPGQGVTDTQYFGPGTRLTVL.

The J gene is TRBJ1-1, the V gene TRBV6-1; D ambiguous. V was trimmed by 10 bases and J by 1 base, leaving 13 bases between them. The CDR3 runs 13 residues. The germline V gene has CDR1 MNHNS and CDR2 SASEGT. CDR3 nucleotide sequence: TGTGCCACCCTGTGGCGTCCGAACACTGAAGCTTTCTTT. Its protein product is CATLWRPNTEAFF.

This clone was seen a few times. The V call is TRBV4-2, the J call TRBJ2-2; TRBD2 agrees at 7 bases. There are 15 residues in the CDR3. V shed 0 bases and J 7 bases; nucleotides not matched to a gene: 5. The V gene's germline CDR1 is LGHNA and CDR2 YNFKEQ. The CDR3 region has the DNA TGTGCCAGCAGCCAAGAAACTAGCGCCGGCGGGGAGCTGTTTTTT. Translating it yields CASSQETSAGGELFF.

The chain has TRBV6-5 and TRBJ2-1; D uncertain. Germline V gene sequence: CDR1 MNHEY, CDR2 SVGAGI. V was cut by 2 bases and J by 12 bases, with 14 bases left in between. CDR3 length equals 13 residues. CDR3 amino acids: CASSYVLGGGQFF. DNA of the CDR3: TGTGCCAGCAGTTACGTCTTGGGTGGCGGGCAGTTCTTC.

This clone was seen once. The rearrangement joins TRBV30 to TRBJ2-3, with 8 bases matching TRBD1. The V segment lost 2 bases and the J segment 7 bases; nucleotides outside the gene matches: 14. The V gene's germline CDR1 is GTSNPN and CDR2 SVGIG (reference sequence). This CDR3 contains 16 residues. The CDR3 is CAWSPGVTGVLHTQYF. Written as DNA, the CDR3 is TGTGCCTGGAGTCCAGGCGTGACAGGGGTTCTACATACGCAGTATTTT.

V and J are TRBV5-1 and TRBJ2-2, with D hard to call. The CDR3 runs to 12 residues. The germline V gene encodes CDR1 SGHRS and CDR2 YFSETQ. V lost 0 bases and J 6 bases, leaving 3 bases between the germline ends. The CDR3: CASSLAPGELFF. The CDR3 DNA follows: TGCGCCAGCAGCTTGGCCCCCGGGGAGCTGTTTTTT.

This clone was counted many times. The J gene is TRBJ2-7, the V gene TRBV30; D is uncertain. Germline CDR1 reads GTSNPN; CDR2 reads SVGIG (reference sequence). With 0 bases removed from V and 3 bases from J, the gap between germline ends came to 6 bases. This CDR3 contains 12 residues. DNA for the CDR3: TGTGCCTGGAGTGTACAGAACTACGAGCAGTACTTC. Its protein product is CAWSVQNYEQYF.

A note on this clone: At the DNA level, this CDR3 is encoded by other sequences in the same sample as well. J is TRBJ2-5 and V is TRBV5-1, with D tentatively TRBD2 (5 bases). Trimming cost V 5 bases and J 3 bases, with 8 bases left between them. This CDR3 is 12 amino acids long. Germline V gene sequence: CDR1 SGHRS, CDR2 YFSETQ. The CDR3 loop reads CASSLGEETQYF. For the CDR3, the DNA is TGCGCCAGCAGTCTCGGGGAAGAGACCCAGTACTTC.

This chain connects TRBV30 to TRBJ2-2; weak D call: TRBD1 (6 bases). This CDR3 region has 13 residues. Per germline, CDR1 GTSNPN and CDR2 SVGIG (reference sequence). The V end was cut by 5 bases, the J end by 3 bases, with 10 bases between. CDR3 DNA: TGTGCCTGGCAACAGGGTTACACCGGGGAGCTGTTTTTT. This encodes CAWQQGYTGELFF.

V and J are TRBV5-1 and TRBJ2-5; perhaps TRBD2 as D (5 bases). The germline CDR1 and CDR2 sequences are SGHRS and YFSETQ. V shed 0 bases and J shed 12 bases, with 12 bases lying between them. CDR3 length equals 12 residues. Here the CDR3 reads CASSLDGLREYF. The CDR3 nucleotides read TGCGCCAGCAGCTTGGATGGACTCCGAGAGTACTTC. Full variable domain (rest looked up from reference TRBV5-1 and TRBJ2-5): KAGVTQTPRYLIKTRGQQVTLSCSPISGHRSVSWYQQTPGQGLQFLFEYFSETQRNKGNFPGRFSGRQFSNSRSEMNVSTLELGDSALYLCASSLDGLREYFGPGTRLLVL.

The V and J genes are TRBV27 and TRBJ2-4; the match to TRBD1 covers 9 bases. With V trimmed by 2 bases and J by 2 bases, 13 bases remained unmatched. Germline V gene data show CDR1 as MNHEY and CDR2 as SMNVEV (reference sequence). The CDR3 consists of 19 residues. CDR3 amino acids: CASSLKVPDRGNTKNIQYF. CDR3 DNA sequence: TGTGCCAGCAGTTTAAAGGTCCCGGACAGGGGTAATACCAAAAACATTCAGTACTTC.

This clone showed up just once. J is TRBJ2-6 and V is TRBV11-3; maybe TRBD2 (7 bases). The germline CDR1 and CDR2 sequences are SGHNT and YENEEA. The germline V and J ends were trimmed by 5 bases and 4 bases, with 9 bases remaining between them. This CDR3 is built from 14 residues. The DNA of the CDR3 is TGTGCCAGCAGCCGGGGGGCCGGGGCCAACGTCCTGACTTTC. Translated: CASSRGAGANVLTF.

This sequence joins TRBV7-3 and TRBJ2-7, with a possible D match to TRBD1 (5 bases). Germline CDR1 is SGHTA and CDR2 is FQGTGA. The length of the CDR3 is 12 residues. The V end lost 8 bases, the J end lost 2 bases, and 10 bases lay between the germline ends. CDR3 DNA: TGTGCCAGCTCGCAGGGAACCTACGAGCAGTACTTC. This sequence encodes CASSQGTYEQYF. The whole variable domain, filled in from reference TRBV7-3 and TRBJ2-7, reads GAGVSQTPSNKVTEKGKYVELRCDPISGHTALYWYRQSLGQGPEFLIYFQGTGAADDSGLPNDRFFAVRPEGSVSTLKIQRTERGDSAVYLCASSQGTYEQYFGPGTRLTVT.